This T cell receptor (beta chain) was recovered during a study of shared clonotypes between healthy human individuals. Trimming stripped 8 bases from V and 7 bases from J, with 12 bases between. The CDR3 is 12 amino acids. The V gene's germline CDR1 is MDHEN and CDR2 SYDVKM. Clones were sequenced by immunoSEQ multiplex PCR, and TCRdb holds only the in-frame ones, with some missing. The sample has a few million clones, approximately 95% seen once. The specimen sequenced was naive CD4+ T cells from PBMCs. Subset noted: CD45RA+ positively selected. The sequence was obtained from a man between 18 and 35 years old in good health. Some clones in this sample may be carry-over from other donors' samples. The chain employs TRBV28 and TRBJ2-1; TRBD1 might be the D (6 bases). The CDR3 DNA is TGTGCCAGCCGAGGACAGAATAATGAGCAGTTCTTC. Translated, it gives CASRGQNNEQFF.